The clone carrying this TCR beta chain was found once. The CDR3 is made up of 17 amino acids. Per the germline V gene, CDR1 is SQVTM and CDR2 is ANQGSEA. J lost 2 bases, V lost 3 bases, and 12 bases had no gene match. The sample originates from a study of shared clonotypes between healthy human individuals. Study background: Donors were a couple of women and three men aged 18 to 49.

The authors ran the assay at deep level. Unsorted PBMC contributed 300 ng DNA, 25,000 to 35,000 T cell genomes, to each replicate PCR. The assay was immunoSEQ multiplex PCR, and TCRdb's table has in-frame clones only and misses some. The data contain 450,000 to 600,000 clones, around 80% of them singletons. Approximately 100 million PBMCs per unsorted sample were used for genomic DNA. J is TRBJ1-3 and V is TRBV29-1; 8 bases are a match to TRBD1. The sequencing input was PBMCs. This clonotype was sampled from a woman in her thirties or forties in good health. Some clones in this sample may be carry-over from other donors' samples. The CDR3 bases are TGCAGCGTTGAGACAGGGGCCTCCCCATTTGCTGGAAACACCATATATTTT. It yields the protein CSVETGASPFAGNTIYF.